This T cell receptor (beta chain) was profiled in a study of CD8 T cells in Susac syndrome. After extraction with the RNeasy kit, about 0.45 to 1 ug of the RNA was reverse transcribed using random hexamers. The TCR beta CDR3 was amplified by immunoSEQ multiplex PCR across 54 Vbeta, 13 Jbeta. TCRdb itself ran the immunoSEQ multiplex PCR reads through MiXCR, one entry per CDR3 protein. This table has about 190,000 distinct CDR3 sequences, over 85% appearing once. To note about this clonotype: Its antigen is still unknown.

Whole-study findings and limits: That the number of individuals in its TCR sequencing and HLA analysis was relatively small was acknowledged by the study.

V was clipped by 2 bases and J by 5 bases; unmatched bases: 6. The CDR3 is 15 amino acids. Germline values: CDR1 MNHNY, CDR2 SVGAGI (reference sequence). The sequenced target, TCR beta, came from blood CD8+ and CD4+ T cells. TEMRA cells underwent FACS enrichment and CD8+ and CD4+ T cells underwent negative isolation. The clonotype originates from a human donor in good health. The V call is TRBV6-6, the J call TRBJ2-1, with TRBD2 matching 7 bases. The sample was CD4+ T cells from PBMCs. CDR3 nucleotides: TGTGCCAGCAGTTACGGGGGGGTAGGGAACAATGAGCAGTTCTTC. Translating gives CASSYGGVGNNEQFF.